This TCR beta chain was captured by sequencing in a study of blood T cell repertoires in COVID-19. Study summary: The United States, Italy and Spain supplied acute and convalescent COVID-19 samples. T cells, B-cell-depleted T cells, or PBMCs supplied cDNA or gDNA.

V shed 3 bases and J shed 6 bases, with 18 bases lying between them. Germline V lookup: CDR1 SGHRS, CDR2 YFSETQ. This CDR3 spans 16 amino acids. Original processing notes: Reference gene primers were amplified, and this amplification served to estimate nucleated cell counts. Profiling relied on immunoSEQ multiplex PCR, and the TCRdb table lists in-frame clones only, not all of them. The D gene and trimming were derived from the DNA, and the V and J assignments and clone size from that table. Found here are 200,000 to 300,000 clones, about 85% of them singletons; the top ten hold 4% to 4.5%. The receptor comes from a man between 60 and 70 years old with acute or convalescent COVID-19. This chain links TRBV5-1 with TRBJ1-4; D perhaps matches TRBD1 (5 bases). Material for sequencing was peripheral blood. CDR3: CASSSGRGGADEKLFF. The CDR3 DNA sequence: TGCGCCAGCAGCTCTGGGAGGGGAGGAGCTGATGAAAAACTGTTTTTT. Combining the CDR3 with reference TRBV5-1 and TRBJ1-4 gives the whole variable domain KAGVTQTPRYLIKTRGQQVTLSCSPISGHRSVSWYQQTPGQGLQFLFEYFSETQRNKGNFPGRFSGRQFSNSRSEMNVSTLELGDSALYLCASSSGRGGADEKLFFGSGTQLSVL.